This T cell receptor beta chain was captured in a study of T cell changes during pregnancy in multiple sclerosis. Profiled with immunoSEQ multiplex PCR; TCRdb holds only in-frame clones, not every one. The table includes about 38,000 clones, around 92% detected once. The germline CDR1 and CDR2 sequences are SNHLY and FYNNEI. Trimming took 8 bases from V and 1 from J, leaving 5 bases between them. The CDR3 has 12 residues. The sequence came from a female donor with multiple sclerosis, enrolled in a pregnancy study. The material sequenced was CD8+ T cells from peripheral blood mononuclear cells, taken after pregnancy. The chain links TRBV2 to TRBJ2-2, with D hard to call. The CDR3 is CASHRNTGELFF. The CDR3 nucleotides read TGTGCCAGCCACAGGAACACCGGGGAGCTGTTTTTT.